Following are 7 T cell receptor beta chains from one sample sequenced in a study of shared clonotypes between healthy human individuals. Generated by immunoSEQ multiplex PCR, the TCRdb table keeps only in-frame clones and is missing some. Of around 200,000 clones listed, 65% to 70% are singletons. The sequenced material came from memory CD4+ T cells sorted from blood. The subset here: CD45RA-negative fraction. The receptors shown here come from a man aged 25-45 years in good health.

CDR3 in DNA: TGTGCCAGCCCTCTCAACCCGGGACAGATGAACACCGGGGAGCTGTTTTTT. Protein: CASPLNPGQMNTGELFF. V gene TRBV7-9 combines with J gene TRBJ2-2; 7 bases align to TRBD1. V shed 8 bases, J shed 1 base, and the junction held 13 bases outside the gene matches. The germline V gene has CDR1 SEHNR and CDR2 FQNEAQ (reference sequence). CDR3 length: 17 amino acids.

The rearrangement uses TRBV11-2 and TRBJ2-2, with TRBD2 as a possible D gene (5 bases). Trimming took off 1 base at V and 7 bases at J, with 13 bases between the two ends. Germline loops: CDR1 SGHAT, CDR2 FQNNGV. The CDR3 is made up of 15 amino acids. CDR3 sequence: CASSLGGLRGGELFF. The CDR3 DNA sequence: TGTGCCAGCAGCTTAGGGGGTCTTCGGGGCGGGGAGCTGTTTTTT.

The chain has TRBV7-6 and TRBJ2-3; D is possibly TRBD2 (5 bases). The CDR3 sequence is 15 residues long. V was trimmed by 7 bases and J by 3 bases, leaving 17 bases between them. In germline, CDR1 is SGHVS, CDR2 FNYEAQ. The CDR3 region has the DNA TGTGCCAGCACCCCGTGGGAGAGAGGGACAGATACGCAGTATTTT. The encoded protein is CASTPWERGTDTQYF.

Details on this clone: Other DNA sequences in the same sample also yield this CDR3. V gene TRBV5-1 combines with J gene TRBJ2-1, with no clear D. The CDR3 covers 14 residues. V was cut by 0 bases and J by 4 bases, with 8 bases left in between. Germline V CDR1 and CDR2: SGHRS, YFSETQ. CDR3 sequence (DNA): TGCGCCAGCAGCTTGGTGTCCGGTTACAATGAGCAGTTCTTC. Protein sequence: CASSLVSGYNEQFF. The full variable domain, completed using reference TRBV5-1 and TRBJ2-1, is KAGVTQTPRYLIKTRGQQVTLSCSPISGHRSVSWYQQTPGQGLQFLFEYFSETQRNKGNFPGRFSGRQFSNSRSEMNVSTLELGDSALYLCASSLVSGYNEQFFGPGTRLTVL.

V is TRBV6-5 and J is TRBJ1-5; the match to TRBD1 covers 7 bases. Germline CDR1 and CDR2: MNHEY and SVGAGI. The length of the CDR3 is 13 residues. The junction had 4 bases not matched to a gene; V was cut back by 4 bases and J by 7 bases. The CDR3 coding sequence is TGTGCCAGCAGTTCCGACAGGGCCCAGCCCCAGCATTTT. Translating gives CASSSDRAQPQHF.

The genes are TRBV27 and TRBJ2-7; D may match TRBD1 or TRBD2 (5 bases each). The CDR3 runs to 13 residues. V lost 3 bases to trimming and J lost 2 bases, with 8 bases between them. CDR1 MNHEY and CDR2 SMNVEV come from the germline V gene (reference sequence). CDR3 residues: CASSFQGPYEQYF. The DNA of the CDR3 is TGTGCCAGCAGTTTTCAGGGACCCTACGAGCAGTACTTC.

This chain uses TRBV11-1 with TRBJ2-7; D is ambiguous. Trimming shortened V by 0 bases and J by 3 bases, and 9 bases separated the two germline ends. CDR3 size: 14 residues. Per the germline V gene, CDR1 is SGHAT and CDR2 is FQDESV (reference sequence). CDR3 nucleotide sequence: TGTGCCAGCAGCTTAGCTGGCGTAGACTACGAGCAGTACTTC. Encoded protein: CASSLAGVDYEQYF.